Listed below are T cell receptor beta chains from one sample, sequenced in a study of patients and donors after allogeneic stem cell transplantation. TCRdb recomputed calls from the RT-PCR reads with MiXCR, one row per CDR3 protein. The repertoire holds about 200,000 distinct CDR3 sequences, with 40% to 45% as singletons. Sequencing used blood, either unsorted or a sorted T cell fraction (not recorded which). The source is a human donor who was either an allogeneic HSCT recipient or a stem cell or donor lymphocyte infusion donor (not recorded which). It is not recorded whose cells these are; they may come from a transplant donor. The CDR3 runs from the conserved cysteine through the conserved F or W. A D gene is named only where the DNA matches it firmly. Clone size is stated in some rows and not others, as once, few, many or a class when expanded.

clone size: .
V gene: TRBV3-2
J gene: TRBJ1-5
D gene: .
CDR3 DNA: TGTGCCAGCCCGCATAGCAATCAGCCCCAGCATTTT
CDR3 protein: CASPHSNQPQHF

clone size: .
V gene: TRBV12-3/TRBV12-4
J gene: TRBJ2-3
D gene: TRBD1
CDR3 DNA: TGTGCCAGCAGCTCAACACAGGGGAATACGCAGTATTTT
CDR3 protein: CASSSTQGNTQYF

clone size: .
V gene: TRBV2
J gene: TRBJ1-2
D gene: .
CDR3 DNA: TGTGCCAGCAGCGGGCAGACCTCTACTAATGGCTACACCTTC
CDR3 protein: CASSGQTSTNGYTF

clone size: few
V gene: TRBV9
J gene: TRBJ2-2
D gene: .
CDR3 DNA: TGTGCCAGCAGCGCCCGGGACGAGAACACCGGGGAGCTGTTTTTT
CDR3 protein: CASSARDENTGELFF

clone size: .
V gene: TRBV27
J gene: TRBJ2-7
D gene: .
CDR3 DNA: TGTGCCAGCAGTATCGCCAGGGATCTTGGGGAGCAGTACTTC
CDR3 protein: CASSIARDLGEQYF

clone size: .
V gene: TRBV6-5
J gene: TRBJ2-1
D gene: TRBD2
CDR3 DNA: TGTGCCAGCAATCCGGGACTAGCGGCTTACAATGAGCAGTTCTTC
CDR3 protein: CASNPGLAAYNEQFF

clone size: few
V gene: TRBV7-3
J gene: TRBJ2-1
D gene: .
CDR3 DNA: TGTGCCAGCAGCTTCCCGGGGCCCTACAATGAGCAGTTCTTC
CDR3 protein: CASSFPGPYNEQFF

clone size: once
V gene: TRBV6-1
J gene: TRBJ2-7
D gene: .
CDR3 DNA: TGTGCCAGCAGGAATGATACAGGGCATGAGTACTTC
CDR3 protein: CASRNDTGHEYF

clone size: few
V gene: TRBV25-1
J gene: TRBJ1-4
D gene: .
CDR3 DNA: TGTGCCAGCAGTGGACAGGTTCCCCATGCAACTAATGAAAAACTGTTTTTT
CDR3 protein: CASSGQVPHATNEKLFF

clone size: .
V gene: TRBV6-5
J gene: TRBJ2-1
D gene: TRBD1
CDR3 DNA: TGTGCCAGCACTGGGACAGGGAACAATGAGCAGTTCTTC
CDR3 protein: CASTGTGNNEQFF

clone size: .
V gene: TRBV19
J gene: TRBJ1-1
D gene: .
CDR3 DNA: TGTGCCAGTAAATGGGGCACTGAAGCTTTCTTT
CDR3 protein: CASKWGTEAFF

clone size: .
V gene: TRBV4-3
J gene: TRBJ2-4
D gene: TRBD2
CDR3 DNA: TGCGCCAGCAGCCCCCTACTAGCGGACAACATTCAGTACTTC
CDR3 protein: CASSPLLADNIQYF

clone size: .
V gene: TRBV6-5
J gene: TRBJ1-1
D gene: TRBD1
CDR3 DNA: TGTGCCAGCAGACGACAGGGGAACACTGAAGCTTTCTTT
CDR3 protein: CASRRQGNTEAFF

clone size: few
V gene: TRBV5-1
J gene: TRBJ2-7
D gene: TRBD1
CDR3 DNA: TGCGCCAGCAGCACCCGGGACAGGTCGTACTACGAGCAGTACTTC
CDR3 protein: CASSTRDRSYYEQYF

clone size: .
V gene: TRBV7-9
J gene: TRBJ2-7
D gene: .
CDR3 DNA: TGTGCCAGCAGCCCCGGCTCCTTAGACTCCTACGAGCAGTACTTC
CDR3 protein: CASSPGSLDSYEQYF

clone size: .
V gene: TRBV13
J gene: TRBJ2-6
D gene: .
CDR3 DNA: TGTGCCAGCAGCCGGAGCTCTGGGGCCAACGTCCTGACTTTC
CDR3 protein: CASSRSSGANVLTF

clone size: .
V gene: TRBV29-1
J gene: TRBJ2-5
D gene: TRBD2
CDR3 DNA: TGCAGCGTTAGCGGCGGGAGCGGCGAGACCCAGTACTTC
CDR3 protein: CSVSGGSGETQYF

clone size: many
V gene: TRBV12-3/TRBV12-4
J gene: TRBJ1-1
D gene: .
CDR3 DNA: TGTGCCAGCACCTCCGGGCCCCCCCTTTACTCTCGAGCTTTCTTT
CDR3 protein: CASTSGPPLYSRAFF

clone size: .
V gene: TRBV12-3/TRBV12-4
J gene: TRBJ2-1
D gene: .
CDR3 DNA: TGTGCCAGCACCCCTGGACTTGGCTACAATGAGCAGTTCTTC
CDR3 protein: CASTPGLGYNEQFF

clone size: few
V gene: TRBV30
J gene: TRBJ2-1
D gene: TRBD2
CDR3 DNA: TGTGCCTGGAGTTTACTAGCGAAGCCTTACAATGAGCAGTTCTTC
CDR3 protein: CAWSLLAKPYNEQFF

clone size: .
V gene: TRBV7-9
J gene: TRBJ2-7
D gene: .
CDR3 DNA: TGTGCCAGCAGCTTTCACTACGAGCAGTACTTC
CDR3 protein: CASSFHYEQYF

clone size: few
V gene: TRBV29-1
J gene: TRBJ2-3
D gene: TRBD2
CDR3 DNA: TGCAGCGTTGAGACTAGCGGTACAGATACGCAGTATTTT
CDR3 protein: CSVETSGTDTQYF

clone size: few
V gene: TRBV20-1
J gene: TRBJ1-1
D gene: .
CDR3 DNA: TGCAGTGCTATAATGGCGGGGCCCTACACTGAAGCTTTCTTT
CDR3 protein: CSAIMAGPYTEAFF